Listed here are 15 T cell receptor beta chains from one sample, sequenced in a study of T cells in tuberculosis. Time point specified: new active TB diagnosis, blood taken before or within 7 days of starting treatment. Sequencing used immunoSEQ multiplex PCR; TCRdb keeps in-frame clones, though not all of them. The top ten hold roughly 10% of the sample, which has roughly 34,000 clones, more than 85% seen once. The sequences come from PBMCs, collected at tuberculosis diagnosis. The receptors here all came from an adult with tuberculosis.

The rearrangement links TRBV4-1 to TRBJ1-1; D call uncertain. Trimming stripped 4 bases from V and 1 base from J, with 13 bases between. Germline-derived CDR1 and CDR2 are MGHRA and YSYEKL. The CDR3 totals 15 residues. The CDR3 DNA sequence: TGCGCCAGCAGCCGGTACTCAGGAACGAACACTGAAGCTTTCTTT. Translated, it gives CASSRYSGTNTEAFF.

The CDR3 reads CASSLAAGVGYEQYF. The CDR3 DNA follows: TGTGCCAGCAGCTTGGCCGCGGGGGTTGGCTACGAGCAGTACTTC. V and J are TRBV5-6 and TRBJ2-7; 7 nucleotides match TRBD2. The germline CDR1 and CDR2 sequences are SGHDT and YYEEEE. This CDR3 spans 15 amino acids. The ends lost 0 bases at V and 3 bases at J; junction bases unmatched: 6. The entire variable domain, with the rest obtained from reference TRBV5-6 and TRBJ2-7, is as follows: DAGVTQSPTHLIKTRGQQVTLRCSPKSGHDTVSWYQQALGQGPQFIFQYYEEEERQRGNFPDRFSGHQFPNYSSELNVNALLLGDSALYLCASSLAAGVGYEQYFGPGTRLTVT.

The chain combines TRBV27 with TRBJ1-4; 8 bases map to TRBD1. The CDR3 spans 15 residues. The trim removed 3 bases at V and 7 bases at J, leaving 7 bases unmatched. Germline CDR1 is MNHEY and CDR2 is SMNVEV (reference sequence). This chain's CDR3 is CASSFAAGGSEKLFF. The CDR3 coding sequence is TGTGCCAGCAGTTTCGCGGCAGGGGGCAGTGAAAAACTGTTTTTT.

The chain has TRBV2 and TRBJ2-5; D not resolved. The V and J ends lost 7 bases and 0 bases respectively, with 6 bases between them. CDR1 SNHLY and CDR2 FYNNEI come from the germline V gene. The CDR3 length is 12 residues. The CDR3 bases are TGTGCCAGCACGGTACACCAAGAGACCCAGTACTTC. It encodes CASTVHQETQYF.

The rearrangement uses TRBV19 and TRBJ2-6, with D possibly matching TRBD2 (6 bases). The CDR3 sequence is 19 residues long. V was clipped by 7 bases and J by 2 bases, with 24 bases between them. The germline V gene has CDR1 LNHDA and CDR2 SQIVND (reference sequence). DNA for the CDR3: TGTGCCAGTACCGGTCGGCAGGGCGGGGATCGGACTGGGGCCAACGTCCTGACTTTC. It codes for CASTGRQGGDRTGANVLTF.

This chain connects TRBV27 to TRBJ1-1, with 7 bases matching TRBD1. With V trimmed by 8 bases and J by 1 base, 7 bases remained unmatched. Germline V gene sequence: CDR1 MNHEY, CDR2 SMNVEV (reference sequence). This CDR3 is built from 14 residues. The CDR3 loop reads CASAIGGSNTEAFF. CDR3 DNA sequence: TGTGCCAGCGCCATAGGGGGCTCGAACACTGAAGCTTTCTTT.

The chain uses TRBV28 and TRBJ1-5; 9 nucleotides line up with TRBD1. This CDR3 is built from 13 residues. The ends lost 6 bases at V and 7 bases at J; junction bases unmatched: 4. In germline, CDR1 is MDHEN, CDR2 SYDVKM. The CDR3 protein is CASRQGAEQPQHF. In nucleotides, the CDR3 is TGTGCCAGCAGACAGGGGGCAGAGCAGCCCCAGCATTTT.

This chain joins TRBV18 and TRBJ2-7; 11 bases are a match to TRBD1. Germline CDR1 is KGHSH and CDR2 is LQKENI. There are 16 residues in the CDR3. The junction had 8 bases not matched to a gene; V was cut back by 6 bases and J by 1 base. The CDR3 loop reads CASSDSGTGGSYEQYF. DNA of the CDR3: TGTGCCAGCTCCGACTCAGGGACAGGGGGTTCCTACGAGCAGTACTTC. The full variable domain, in which reference TRBV18 and TRBJ2-7 provide the parts outside the CDR3, is NAGVMQNPRHLVRRRGQEARLRCSPMKGHSHVYWYRQLPEEGLKFMVYLQKENIIDESGMPKERFSAEFPKEGPSILRIQQVVRGDSAAYFCASSDSGTGGSYEQYFGPGTRLTVT.

The rearrangement joins TRBV6-5 to TRBJ1-2; D is uncertain. Trimming stripped 5 bases from V and 4 bases from J, with 8 bases between. The CDR3 has 12 amino acids. CDR1 and CDR2 from the germline V gene are MNHEY and SVGAGI. CDR3 sequence: CASSAGFYGYTF. CDR3 nucleotides: TGTGCCAGCAGTGCAGGCTTCTATGGCTACACCTTC.

This chain links TRBV30 with TRBJ2-1; 9 nucleotides align to TRBD2. With 2 bases clipped from V and 14 bases from J, the junction kept 7 bases outside the gene matches. Germline CDR1 and CDR2: GTSNPN and SVGIG (reference sequence). The CDR3 has 12 amino acids. CDR3 sequence: CAWSSASGAEFF. In nucleotides, the CDR3 is TGTGCCTGGAGTTCGGCTAGCGGGGCGGAGTTCTTC.

The V gene is TRBV4-1, the J gene TRBJ2-1; 11 nucleotides match TRBD2. Germline V gives CDR1 MGHRA, CDR2 YSYEKL. The CDR3 spans 16 residues. J lost 8 bases, V lost 0 bases, and 6 bases had no gene match. The CDR3, as DNA: TGCGCCAGCAGCCAAGAGTCTAGCGGGAGGAACTATGAGCAGTTCTTC. Amino acids: CASSQESSGRNYEQFF.

The chain combines TRBV27 with TRBJ2-7, with TRBD1 matching over 7 bases. Germline CDR1 is MNHEY and CDR2 is SMNVEV (reference sequence). The CDR3 spans 18 residues. V lost 1 base and J lost 5; bases outside the gene matches: 17. The CDR3 here is CASSLFPSRQGGLDEQYF. For the CDR3, the DNA is TGTGCCAGCAGTTTATTTCCCAGTCGACAGGGTGGATTGGACGAGCAGTACTTC.

The chain couples TRBV11-2 to TRBJ2-1, with 9 bases fitting TRBD1. The CDR3 is 16 residues long. The germline CDR1 and CDR2 sequences are SGHAT and FQNNGV. The V gene end was trimmed by 5 bases and the J gene end by 4 bases; junction bases not matched to a gene: 9. The CDR3 bases are TGTGCCAGCAGCCCGGGACAGGGCCCTGGGTACAATGAGCAGTTCTTC. Translating it yields CASSPGQGPGYNEQFF.

The chain links TRBV7-3 to TRBJ1-1; 9 bases map to TRBD1. J was trimmed by 6 bases and V by 3 bases; bases with no gene match: 5. CDR3 length: 14 residues. Germline CDR1 is SGHTA and CDR2 is FQGTGA. CDR3 sequence: CASSFGQGSSEAFF. In DNA form, the CDR3 reads TGTGCCAGCAGCTTCGGACAGGGGAGCTCTGAAGCTTTCTTT.

The chain links TRBV5-8 to TRBJ2-7, with 7 bases identical to TRBD2. The V and J ends lost 2 bases and 4 bases, in that order; junction bases with no gene match: 3. CDR3 length: 13 amino acids. Per germline, CDR1 SGHTS and CDR2 YDEGEE. This chain's CDR3 is CASSFGGGYEQYF. CDR3 coding DNA: TGTGCCAGCAGCTTTGGGGGGGGTTACGAGCAGTACTTC.